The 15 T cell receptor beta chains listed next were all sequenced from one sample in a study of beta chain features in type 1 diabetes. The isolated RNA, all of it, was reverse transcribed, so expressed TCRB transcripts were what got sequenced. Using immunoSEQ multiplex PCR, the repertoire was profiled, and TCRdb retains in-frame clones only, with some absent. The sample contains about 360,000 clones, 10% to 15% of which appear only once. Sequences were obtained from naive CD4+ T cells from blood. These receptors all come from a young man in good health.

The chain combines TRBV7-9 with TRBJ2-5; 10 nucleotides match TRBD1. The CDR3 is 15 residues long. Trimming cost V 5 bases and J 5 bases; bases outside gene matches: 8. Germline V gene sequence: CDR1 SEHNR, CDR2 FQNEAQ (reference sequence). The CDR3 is CASSQTTGGLETQYF. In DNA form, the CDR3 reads TGTGCCAGCAGCCAGACGACAGGGGGCCTGGAGACCCAGTACTTC.

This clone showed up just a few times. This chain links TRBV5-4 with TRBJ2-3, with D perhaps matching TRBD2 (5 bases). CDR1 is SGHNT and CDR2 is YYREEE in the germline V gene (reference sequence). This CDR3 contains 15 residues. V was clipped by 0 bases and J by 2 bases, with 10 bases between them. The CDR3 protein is CASSLDPGITDTQYF. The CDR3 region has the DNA TGTGCCAGCAGCTTGGATCCGGGGATCACAGATACGCAGTATTTT.

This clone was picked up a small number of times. The CDR3 loop reads CASSWRGTDTQYF. The CDR3 coding sequence is TGCGCCAGCAGCTGGCGGGGAACAGATACGCAGTATTTT. V usage is TRBV5-1 and J usage is TRBJ2-3; weak D call: TRBD2 (6 bases). V lost 3 bases and J lost 3, with 8 bases in between. The CDR3 consists of 13 residues. CDR1 is SGHRS, CDR2 YFSETQ, per germline.

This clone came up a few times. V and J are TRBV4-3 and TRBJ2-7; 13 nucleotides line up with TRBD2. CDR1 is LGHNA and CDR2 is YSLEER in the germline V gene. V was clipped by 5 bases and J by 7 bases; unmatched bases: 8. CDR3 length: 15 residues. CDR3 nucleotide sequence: TGCGCCAGCAGCTGGAGACTAGCGGGGGGTGATGAGCAGTACTTC. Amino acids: CASSWRLAGGDEQYF.

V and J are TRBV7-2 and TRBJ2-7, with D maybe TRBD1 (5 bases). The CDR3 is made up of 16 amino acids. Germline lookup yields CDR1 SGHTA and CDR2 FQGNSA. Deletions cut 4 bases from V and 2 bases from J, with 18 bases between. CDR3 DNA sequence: TGTGCCAGCAGCTCCTGGACACAAACGAGGACCTACGAGCAGTACTTC. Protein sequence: CASSSWTQTRTYEQYF.

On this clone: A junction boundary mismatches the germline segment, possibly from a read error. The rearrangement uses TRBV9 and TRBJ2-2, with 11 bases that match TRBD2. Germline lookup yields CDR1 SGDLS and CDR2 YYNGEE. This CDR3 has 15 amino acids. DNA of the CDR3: TGTGCCAGCAACGTAGCGGGGGGGCTCACCGGGGAGCTGTTTTTT. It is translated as CASNVAGGLTGELFF.

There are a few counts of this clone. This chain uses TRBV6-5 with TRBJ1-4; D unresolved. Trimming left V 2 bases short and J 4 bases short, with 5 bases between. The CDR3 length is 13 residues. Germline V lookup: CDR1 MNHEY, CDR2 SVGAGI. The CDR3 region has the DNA TGTGCCAGCAGTTACATTTATAATGAAAAACTGTTTTTT. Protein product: CASSYIYNEKLFF.

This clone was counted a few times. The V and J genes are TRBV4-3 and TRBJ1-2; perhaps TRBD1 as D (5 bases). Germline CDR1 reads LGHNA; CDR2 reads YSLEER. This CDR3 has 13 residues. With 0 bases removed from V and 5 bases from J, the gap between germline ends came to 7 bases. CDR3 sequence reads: CASSQEGGYGYTF. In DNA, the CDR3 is TGCGCCAGCAGCCAAGAGGGGGGGTATGGCTACACCTTC.

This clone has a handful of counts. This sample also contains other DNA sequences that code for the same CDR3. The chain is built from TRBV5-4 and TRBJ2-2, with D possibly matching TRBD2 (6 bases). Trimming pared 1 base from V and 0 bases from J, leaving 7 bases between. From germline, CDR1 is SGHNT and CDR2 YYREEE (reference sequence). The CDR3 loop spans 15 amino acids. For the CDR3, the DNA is TGTGCCAGCAGCTTGACGGGGGCGAACACCGGGGAGCTGTTTTTT. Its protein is CASSLTGANTGELFF. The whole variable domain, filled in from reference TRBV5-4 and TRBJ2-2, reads ETGVTQSPTHLIKTRGQQVTLRCSSQSGHNTVSWYQQALGQGPQFIFQYYREEENGRGNFPPRFSGLQFPNYSSELNVNALELDDSALYLCASSLTGANTGELFFGEGSRLTVL.

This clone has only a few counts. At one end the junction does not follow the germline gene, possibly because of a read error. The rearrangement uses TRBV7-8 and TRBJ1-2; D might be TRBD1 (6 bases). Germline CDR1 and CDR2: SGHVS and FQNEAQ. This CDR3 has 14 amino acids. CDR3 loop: CAISSGVGAYGYTF. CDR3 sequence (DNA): TGTGCCATCAGCTCAGGGGTCGGTGCGTACGGCTACACCTTC.

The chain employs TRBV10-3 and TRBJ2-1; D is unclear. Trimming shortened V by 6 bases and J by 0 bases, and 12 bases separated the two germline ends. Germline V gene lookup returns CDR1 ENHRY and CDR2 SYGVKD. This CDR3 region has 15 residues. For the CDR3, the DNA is TGTGCCATCAGCCTTCACTCATACTCCTACAATGAGCAGTTCTTC. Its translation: CAISLHSYSYNEQFF.

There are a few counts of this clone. CDR3: CASSLKGGTGMNTEAFF. In nucleotides, the CDR3 is TGTGCCAGTAGCTTAAAAGGGGGGACAGGGATGAACACTGAAGCTTTCTTT. The chain recombines TRBV19 with TRBJ1-1; TRBD1 matches 9 bases. Germline V gene sequence: CDR1 LNHDA, CDR2 SQIVND (reference sequence). Losses at the gene ends were 6 bases for V and 0 bases for J; bases not matched to a gene: 11. The length of the CDR3 is 17 residues.

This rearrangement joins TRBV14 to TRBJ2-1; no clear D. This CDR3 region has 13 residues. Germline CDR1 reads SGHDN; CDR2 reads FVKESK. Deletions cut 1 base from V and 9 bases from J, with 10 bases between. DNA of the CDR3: TGTGCCAGCAGCCAAGCTTCATCAGGTGAGCAGTTCTTC. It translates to CASSQASSGEQFF. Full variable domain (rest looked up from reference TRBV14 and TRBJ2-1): EAGVTQFPSHSVIEKGQTVTLRCDPISGHDNLYWYRRVMGKEIKFLLHFVKESKQDESGMPNNRFLAERTGGTYSTLKVQPAELEDSGVYFCASSQASSGEQFFGPGTRLTVL.

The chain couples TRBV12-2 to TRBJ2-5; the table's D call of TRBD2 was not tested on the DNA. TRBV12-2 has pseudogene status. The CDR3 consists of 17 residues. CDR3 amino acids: CASRFLRYQSGGETQYF. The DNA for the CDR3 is TGTGCAAGTCGCTTCCTCCGATACCAATCCGGGGGGGAGACCCAGTACTTC.

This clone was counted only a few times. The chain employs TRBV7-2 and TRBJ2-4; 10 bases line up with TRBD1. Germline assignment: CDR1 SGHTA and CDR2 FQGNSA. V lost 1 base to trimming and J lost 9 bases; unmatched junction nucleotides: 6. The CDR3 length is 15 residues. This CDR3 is CASSLVGTGDSIQYF. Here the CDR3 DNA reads TGTGCCAGCAGCTTAGTTGGGACAGGGGATAGCATTCAGTACTTC.